Sequencing of this TCR beta chain was carried out in a study of T cells in Graves' hyperthyroidism and ophthalmopathy. General study findings and limits: Separation of ophthalmopathy from stable hyperthyroidism was achieved by a 13 V-J model.

TCR beta CDR3 region amplification was performed from RNA transcripts. Carried out on the TCR CDR3, a first-round RT-PCR used the HTBI primer set. TCRdb called the multiplex PCR reads again in MiXCR, with one record for every CDR3 protein. The sample consists of around 600,000 distinct CDR3 sequences, 13% to 15% of them appearing once. This clonotype was observed at least ten times. The target antigen is unknown. Lactation, pregnancy, other autoimmune disease or uncontrolled infection excluded patients. Used for diagnoses were clinical symptoms, serum thyroxine and TRAb, thyroid ultrasound and orbital computed tomography. The CDR3 is 13 residues long. The V segment lost 6 bases and the J segment 3 bases; nucleotides outside the gene matches: 1.

The origin of this receptor is a woman younger than 30 with Graves' ophthalmopathy. The chain couples TRBV12-3 or TRBV12-4 to TRBJ2-5; 10 nucleotides line up with TRBD1. The specimen sequenced was blood. The CDR3 loop reads CASSGQGEETQYF. CDR3 nucleotide sequence: TGTGCCAGCAGCGGACAGGGGGAAGAGACCCAGTACTTC.